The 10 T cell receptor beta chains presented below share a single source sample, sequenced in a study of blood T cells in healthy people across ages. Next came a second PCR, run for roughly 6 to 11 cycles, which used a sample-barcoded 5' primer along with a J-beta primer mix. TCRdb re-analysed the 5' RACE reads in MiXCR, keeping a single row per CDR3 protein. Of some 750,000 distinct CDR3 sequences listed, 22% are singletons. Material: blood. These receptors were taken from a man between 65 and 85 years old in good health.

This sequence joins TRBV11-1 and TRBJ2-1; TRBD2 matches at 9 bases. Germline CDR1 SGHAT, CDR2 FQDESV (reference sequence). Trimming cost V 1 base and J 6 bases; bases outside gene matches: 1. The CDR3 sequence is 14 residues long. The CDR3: CASSLDSGSNEQFF. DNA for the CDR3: TGTGCCAGCAGCTTAGATAGCGGGAGCAATGAGCAGTTCTTC.

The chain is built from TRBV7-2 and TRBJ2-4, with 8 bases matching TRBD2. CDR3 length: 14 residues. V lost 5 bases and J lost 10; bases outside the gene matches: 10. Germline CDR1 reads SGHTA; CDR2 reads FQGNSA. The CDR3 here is CASSPSGTSLIQYF. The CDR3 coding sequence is TGTGCCAGCAGCCCGTCCGGGACTAGTTTAATTCAGTACTTC.

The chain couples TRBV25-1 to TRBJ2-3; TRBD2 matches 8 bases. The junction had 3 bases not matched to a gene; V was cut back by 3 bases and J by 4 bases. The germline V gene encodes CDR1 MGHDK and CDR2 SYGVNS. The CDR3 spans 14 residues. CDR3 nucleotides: TGTGCCAGCAGTGACGGGGGGGCCGCAGATACGCAGTATTTT. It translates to CASSDGGAADTQYF.

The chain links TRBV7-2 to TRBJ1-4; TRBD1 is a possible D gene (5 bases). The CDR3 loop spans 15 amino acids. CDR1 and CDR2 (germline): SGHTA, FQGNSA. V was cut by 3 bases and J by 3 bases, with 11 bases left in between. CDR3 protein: CASSLGPSANEKLFF. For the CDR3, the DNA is TGTGCCAGCAGCTTGGGACCGTCGGCTAATGAAAAACTGTTTTTT.

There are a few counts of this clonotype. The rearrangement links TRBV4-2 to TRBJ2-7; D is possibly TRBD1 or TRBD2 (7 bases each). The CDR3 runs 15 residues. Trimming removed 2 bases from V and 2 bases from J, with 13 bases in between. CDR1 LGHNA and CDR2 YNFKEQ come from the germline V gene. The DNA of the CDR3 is TGTGCCAGCAGCCAACAACAGGGGACTACCTACGAGCAGTACTTC. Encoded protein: CASSQQQGTTYEQYF.

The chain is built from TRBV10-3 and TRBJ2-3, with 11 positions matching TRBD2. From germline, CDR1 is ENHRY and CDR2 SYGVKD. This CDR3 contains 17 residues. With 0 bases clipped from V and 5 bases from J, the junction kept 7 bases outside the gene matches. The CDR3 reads CAISESSSSGGKDTQYF. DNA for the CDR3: TGTGCCATCAGTGAGTCTTCTTCTAGCGGGGGGAAAGATACGCAGTATTTT.

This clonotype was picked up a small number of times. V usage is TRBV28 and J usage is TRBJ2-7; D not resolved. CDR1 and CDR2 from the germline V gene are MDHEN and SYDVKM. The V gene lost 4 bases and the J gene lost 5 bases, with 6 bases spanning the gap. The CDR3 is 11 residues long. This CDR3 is CASSSNHEQYF. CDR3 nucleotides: TGTGCCAGCAGTTCAAACCACGAGCAGTACTTC.

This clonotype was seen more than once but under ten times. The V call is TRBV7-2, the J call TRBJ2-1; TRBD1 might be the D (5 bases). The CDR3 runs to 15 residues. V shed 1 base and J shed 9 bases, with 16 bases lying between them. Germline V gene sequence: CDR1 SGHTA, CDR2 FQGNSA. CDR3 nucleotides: TGTGCCAGCAGCTTAGAGGGGAATCTAGGCGGTGAGCAGTTCTTC. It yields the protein CASSLEGNLGGEQFF.

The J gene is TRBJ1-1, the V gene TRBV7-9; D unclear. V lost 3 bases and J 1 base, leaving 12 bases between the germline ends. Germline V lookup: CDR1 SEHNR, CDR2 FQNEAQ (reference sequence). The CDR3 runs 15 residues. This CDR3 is CASSLRGRENTEAFF. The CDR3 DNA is TGTGCCAGCAGCTTGAGAGGGAGGGAGAACACTGAAGCTTTCTTT.

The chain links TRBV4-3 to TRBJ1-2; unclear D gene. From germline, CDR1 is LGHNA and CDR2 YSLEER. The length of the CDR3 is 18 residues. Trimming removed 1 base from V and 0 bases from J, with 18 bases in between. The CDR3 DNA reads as TGCGCCAGCAGCCAAGTGGTACAGTTCAGCGAATCTAACTATGGCTACACCTTC. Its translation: CASSQVVQFSESNYGYTF.